These T cell receptor beta chains were read from a single sample in a study of graft-versus-host responses after intestinal transplantation. The protocol was immunoSEQ multiplex PCR, while the TCRdb copy is restricted to in-frame clones and leaves out a portion. Among about 12,000 clones listed, 35% were seen once. The sample consisted of alloreactive CD8+ T cells from a mixed lymphocyte reaction culture, taken before intestinal transplant. The source is a human patient who received an intestinal transplant. CDR3s include the opening cysteine and the closing phenylalanine or tryptophan. D genes are given only for firm matches. The size entry is marked missing in some rows and otherwise reads once, few, many or a size class.

d_call,clone_size,v_call,j_call,cdr3_aa,cdr3_nt
TRBD1,few,TRBV9,TRBJ2-1,CASSARQGARNNEQFF,TGTGCCAGCAGCGCGAGACAGGGGGCGAGAAACAATGAGCAGTTCTTC
.,.,TRBV9,TRBJ1-1,CASSPRPGPNTEAFF,TGTGCCAGCAGCCCCCGCCCGGGACCTAACACTGAAGCTTTCTTT
.,.,TRBV16,TRBJ1-5,CASSPQLRGQPQHF,TGTGCCAGCAGCCCCCAACTCAGGGGCCAGCCCCAGCATTTT
.,few,TRBV5-8,TRBJ2-3,CASSLAEDTQYF,TGTGCCAGCAGCTTGGCCGAAGATACGCAGTATTTT
.,medium-sized,TRBV19,TRBJ2-5,CASSILGGIIETQYF,TGTGCCAGTAGCATCCTAGGGGGGATAATTGAGACCCAGTACTTC
TRBD2,.,TRBV9,TRBJ2-1,CASSPVGTSGRVYNEQFF,TGTGCCAGCAGCCCCGTGGGGACTAGCGGGAGAGTGTACAATGAGCAGTTCTTC
.,.,TRBV10-3,TRBJ2-7,CAISPLRFLPYEQYF,TGTGCCATCAGTCCCCTCCGGTTCCTTCCCTACGAGCAGTACTTC
.,.,TRBV4-1,TRBJ2-1,CASSRDTPSYNEQFF,TGCGCCAGCAGCCGGGACACACCATCCTACAATGAGCAGTTCTTC
.,few,TRBV5-1,TRBJ1-3,CASSLGSDSSGNTIYF,TGCGCCAGCAGCTTGGGTTCAGACAGCTCTGGAAACACCATATATTTT
.,medium-sized,TRBV19,TRBJ1-1,CASSIADSLNTEAFF,TGTGCCAGTAGTATAGCTGACAGCTTGAACACTGAAGCTTTCTTT
.,.,TRBV25-1,TRBJ1-2,CASSDGYGYTF,TGTGCCAGCAGTGATGGGTATGGCTACACCTTC
TRBD1,few,TRBV6-6,TRBJ2-4,CASSYSGGVGQNIQYF,TGTGCCAGCAGTTACTCAGGGGGCGTCGGTCAAAACATTCAGTACTTC
.,.,TRBV2,TRBJ2-1,CASSESAAYSYNEQFF,TGTGCCAGCAGTGAATCGGCGGCCTACTCCTACAATGAGCAGTTCTTC
TRBD2,.,TRBV5-4,TRBJ2-7,CASSPYFSGRIYEQYF,TGTGCCAGCAGCCCTTATTTCAGCGGGAGGATCTACGAGCAGTACTTC
.,.,TRBV11-2,TRBJ2-7,CASSLGSGEQYF,TGTGCCAGCAGCTTAGGTTCCGGAGAGCAGTACTTC
.,.,TRBV15,TRBJ2-7,CATSERLDEQYF,TGTGCCACCAGCGAGAGACTTGACGAGCAGTACTTC
.,once,TRBV15,TRBJ2-7,CATGQGSYEQYF,TGTGCCACCGGGCAGGGATCCTACGAGCAGTACTTC
.,medium-sized,TRBV6-4,TRBJ2-1,CASSDLGGTGAYNEQFF,TGTGCCAGCAGTGACTTGGGGGGGACAGGAGCGTACAATGAGCAGTTCTTC
TRBD1,.,TRBV5-1,TRBJ1-1,CASSLFPSGTELNTEAFF,TGCGCCAGCAGCTTATTCCCTAGTGGGACAGAACTGAACACTGAAGCTTTCTTT
TRBD2,once,TRBV18,TRBJ2-1,CASSPQGLATYNEQFF,TGTGCCAGCTCACCACAAGGACTAGCCACCTACAATGAGCAGTTCTTC
.,few,TRBV7-2,TRBJ1-2,CASSLGGGYGYTF,TGTGCCAGCAGCTTAGGGGGTGGCTATGGCTACACCTTC
.,few,TRBV6-5,TRBJ2-1,CASSYLQGLSYNEQFF,TGTGCCAGCAGTTACCTGCAGGGGCTCTCCTACAATGAGCAGTTCTTC
.,few,TRBV7-6,TRBJ2-7,CASSFGGPAYEQYF,TGTGCCAGCAGCTTTGGAGGGCCCGCCTACGAGCAGTACTTC
.,.,TRBV27,TRBJ2-7,CASSWGSSYEQYF,TGTGCCAGCAGTTGGGGGTCATCCTACGAGCAGTACTTC
.,.,TRBV19,TRBJ2-1,CASSISPAGREQFF,TGTGCCAGTAGTATTTCACCCGCGGGTCGGGAGCAGTTCTTC
TRBD1,medium-sized,TRBV2,TRBJ2-7,CASSDGQGAREQYF,TGTGCCAGCAGTGACGGACAGGGGGCGCGGGAGCAGTACTTC
.,once,TRBV28,TRBJ2-1,CASSSRAFSNEQFF,TGTGCCAGCAGCTCGAGGGCTTTTTCCAATGAGCAGTTCTTC
.,.,TRBV13,TRBJ2-1,CASSLGRSYKLDSYNEQFF,TGTGCCAGCAGCTTAGGCCGTTCGTATAAGTTGGATTCCTACAATGAGCAGTTCTTC
.,.,TRBV19,TRBJ1-1,CASSNRPDQMNTEAFF,TGTGCCAGTAGTAATCGCCCTGACCAAATGAACACTGAAGCTTTCTTT
.,.,TRBV4-1,TRBJ2-3,CASSQYMGVIDTQYF,TGCGCCAGCAGCCAGTATATGGGAGTGATAGATACGCAGTATTTT
.,.,TRBV4-2,TRBJ2-7,CASSTGTNTYEQYF,TGTGCCAGCAGTACCGGGACAAACACCTACGAGCAGTACTTC
TRBD1,few,TRBV13,TRBJ2-7,CASSFRQGTAGHEQYF,TGTGCCAGCAGCTTCCGACAGGGGACCGCGGGCCACGAGCAGTACTTC
.,few,TRBV4-1,TRBJ1-5,CASSQVYSNQPQHF,TGCGCCAGCAGCCAAGTTTATAGCAATCAGCCCCAGCATTTT
.,large,TRBV9,TRBJ2-2,CASSVGGIRELFF,TGTGCCAGCAGCGTAGGCGGGATTCGGGAGCTGTTTTTT
TRBD1,few,TRBV7-3,TRBJ1-2,CASSLGQGDGYTF,TGTGCCAGCAGCTTAGGACAGGGGGATGGCTACACCTTC
.,.,TRBV28,TRBJ2-1,CASSSLESWDNEQFF,TGTGCCAGCAGTTCGCTGGAGAGTTGGGACAATGAGCAGTTCTTC